This TCR beta chain was documented in a study of T cell responses to AZD1222 COVID-19 vaccine listed by TCRdb under 2021. Broadly, across the study: TCR sequencing covered roughly 230 trial participants: 207 given two doses of AZD1222 and some 25 given two doses of MenACWY control vaccine. Trial participants were enrolled by age into 18-55, 56-69 and 70-plus year subgroups, with 148, 28 and 57 TCR-sequenced participants respectively. Overall results and qualifications from the work: Participants were mostly white British and included more females than males, and it was suggested by the authors that clonal diversity may have been underestimated. In the small 56-69-year group, the increase in depth fell short of significance, most likely because of low power. Reportedly, almost half of the unique spike-specific TCRs recognized epitopes lying outside the regions that are mutated in the B.1.351 and B.1.1.7 variants. Only 5 to 7 AZD1222 recipients were SARS-CoV-2 seropositive at baseline, limiting conclusions about previously exposed vaccinees. A significant rise in spike-specific TCR breadth and depth was observed after two AZD1222 doses relative to day 0 and relative to MenACWY recipients. Because no samples from the day 14 peak response were available, repertoires could be characterized only after the peak T cell response. The whole spike protein was spanned by vaccine-associated CD4 TCRs, and dominant responses were seen in regions 160-218 and 743-854.

This sample's time point label indicates: about 28 days (+/-7) after the second vaccine dose. Because spike-specific TCR depth and breadth did not differ between the two schedules, AZD1222 recipients who got a second dose at roughly 4 weeks were pooled with those who got a second dose at roughly 12 weeks. The vaccinee samples were drawn from two UK trials, COV001 and COV002, one of which was a single-blind randomized controlled phase 2/3 trial testing AZD1222 (ChAdOx1 nCoV-19) in healthy adults. For TCRbeta chain sequencing, PBMC samples from trial participants were taken at day 0 and at day 28 after the second dose. The CDR3 regions of human TCRbeta chains were analyzed by immunosequencing. The authors' analysis ran thus. Repertoire TCRs were matched against a reference library of SARS-CoV-2-specific TCRs generated with the MIRA antigen-specificity platform. Breadth was defined as the fraction of unique TCRs that were SARS-CoV-2-associated. Depth was defined as the fraction of total T cells that were SARS-CoV-2-associated. Each spike-specific TCR was assigned to its reactive spike region and to a CD4 or CD8 class using the MIRA data. Log10-transformed breadth and depth values were compared by one-way ANOVA with Sidak's multiple comparisons tests. TCRdb's version of the immuneACCESS table is confined to in-frame rearrangements and falls short of the full clone set. An unresolved V gene accounts for under half of the shortfall where checked; the remainder is of unknown origin. The V and J calls and clone size come from that table; D and trimming were worked out from the DNA. The sample table shows 55,000 to 65,000 clones, and more than 60% are seen once. Approximately 3.5% of the sample lies in the top ten.

Including the terminal cysteine and phenylalanine, the CDR3 comprises 13 residues. Of all the DNA, just the CDR3 is kept, 39 bases in frame from base 1. V lost 6 bases and J lost 7 bases; the stretch between them is 17 bases long. The germline V gene yields SGHRS for CDR1 and YFSETQ for CDR2. For this clone: No antigen is known for it. One base away there is no much larger clone; base qualities are not given.

The chain is assembled from TRBV5-1 and TRBJ2-7, with the D gene tentatively TRBD1 or TRBD2, based on 7 matching bases in each. The sample was peripheral blood, taken 28 days after the second AZD1222 dose. The receptor was derived from an adult who received the AZD1222 COVID-19 vaccine. The CDR3 region: CASTQGGVGEQYF. The bases are TGCGCCAGCACCCAGGGGGGGGTTGGTGAGCAGTACTTC. The full variable domain, completed from the reference TRBV5-1 and TRBJ2-7 proteins outside the CDR3, reads KAGVTQTPRYLIKTRGQQVTLSCSPISGHRSVSWYQQTPGQGLQFLFEYFSETQRNKGNFPGRFSGRQFSNSRSEMNVSTLELGDSALYLCASTQGGVGEQYFGPGTRLTVT.